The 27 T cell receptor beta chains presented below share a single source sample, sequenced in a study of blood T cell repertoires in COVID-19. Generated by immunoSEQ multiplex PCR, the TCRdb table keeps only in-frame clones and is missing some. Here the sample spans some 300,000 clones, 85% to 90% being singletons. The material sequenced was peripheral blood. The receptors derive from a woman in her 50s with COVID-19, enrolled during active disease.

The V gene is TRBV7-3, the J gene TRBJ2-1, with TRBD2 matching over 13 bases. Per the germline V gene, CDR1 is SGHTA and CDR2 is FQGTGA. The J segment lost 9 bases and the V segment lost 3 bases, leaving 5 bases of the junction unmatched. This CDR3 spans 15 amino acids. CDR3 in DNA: TGTGCCAGCAGCTTCGGGACTAGCGGGAAAGGTGAGCAGTTCTTC. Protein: CASSFGTSGKGEQFF.

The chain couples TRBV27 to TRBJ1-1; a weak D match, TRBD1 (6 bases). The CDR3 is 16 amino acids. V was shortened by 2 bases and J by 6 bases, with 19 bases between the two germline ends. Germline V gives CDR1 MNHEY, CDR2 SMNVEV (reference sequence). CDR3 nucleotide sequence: TGTGCCAGCAGTTTAAGGGACACTACTCGGGGCGCTGAAGCTTTCTTT. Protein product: CASSLRDTTRGAEAFF.

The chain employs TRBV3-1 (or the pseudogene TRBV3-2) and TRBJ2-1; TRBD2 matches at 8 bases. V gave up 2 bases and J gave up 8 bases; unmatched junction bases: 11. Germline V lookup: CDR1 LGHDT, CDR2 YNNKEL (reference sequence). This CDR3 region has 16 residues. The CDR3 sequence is CASSQHSSGRGDEQFF. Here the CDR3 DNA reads TGTGCCAGCAGCCAACACTCTAGCGGGCGAGGAGATGAGCAGTTCTTC.

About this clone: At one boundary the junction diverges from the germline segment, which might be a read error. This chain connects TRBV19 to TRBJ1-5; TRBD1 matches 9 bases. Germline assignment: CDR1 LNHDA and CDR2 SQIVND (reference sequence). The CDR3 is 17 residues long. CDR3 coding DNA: TGTGCCAGTAGCATAGCGACAGGGGGAGGGGCAAATCAGCCCCAGCATTTT. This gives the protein CASSIATGGGANQPQHF.

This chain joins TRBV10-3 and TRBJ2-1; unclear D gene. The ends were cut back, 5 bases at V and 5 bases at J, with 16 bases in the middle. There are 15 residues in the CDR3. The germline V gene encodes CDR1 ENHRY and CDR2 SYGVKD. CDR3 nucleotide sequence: TGTGCCATCAGTCAACCTATCACCCCGAACAATGAGCAGTTCTTC. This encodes CAISQPITPNNEQFF.

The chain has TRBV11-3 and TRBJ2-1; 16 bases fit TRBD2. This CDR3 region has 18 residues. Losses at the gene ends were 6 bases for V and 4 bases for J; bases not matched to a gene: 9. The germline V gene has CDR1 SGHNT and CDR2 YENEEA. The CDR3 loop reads CASSLAGLAGGIYNEQFF. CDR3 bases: TGTGCCAGCAGTTTGGCGGGACTAGCGGGAGGGATATACAATGAGCAGTTCTTC.

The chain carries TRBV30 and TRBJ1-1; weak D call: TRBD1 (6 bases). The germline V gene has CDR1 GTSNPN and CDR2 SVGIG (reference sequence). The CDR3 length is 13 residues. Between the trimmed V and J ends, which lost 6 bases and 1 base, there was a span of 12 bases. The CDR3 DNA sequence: TGTGCCTGCAACAGGGACAAGAACACTGAAGCTTTCTTT. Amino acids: CACNRDKNTEAFF.

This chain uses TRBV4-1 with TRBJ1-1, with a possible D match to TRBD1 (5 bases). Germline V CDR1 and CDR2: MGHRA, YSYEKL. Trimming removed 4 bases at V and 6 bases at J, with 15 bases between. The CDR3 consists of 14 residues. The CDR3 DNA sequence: TGCGCCAGCAGCCTCAGGGTTGGGGAGGCTGAAGCTTTCTTT. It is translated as CASSLRVGEAEAFF.

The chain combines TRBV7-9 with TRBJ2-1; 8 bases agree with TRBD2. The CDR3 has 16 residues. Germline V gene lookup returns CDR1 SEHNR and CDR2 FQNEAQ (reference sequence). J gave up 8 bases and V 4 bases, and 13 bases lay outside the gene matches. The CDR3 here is CASSSARVTSDHEQFF. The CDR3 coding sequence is TGTGCCAGCAGCTCAGCACGTGTGACTAGCGACCATGAGCAGTTCTTC.

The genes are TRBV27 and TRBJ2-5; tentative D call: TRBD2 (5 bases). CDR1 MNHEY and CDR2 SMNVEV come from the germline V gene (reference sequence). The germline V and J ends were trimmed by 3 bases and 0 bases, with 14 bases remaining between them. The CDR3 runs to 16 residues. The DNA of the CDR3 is TGTGCCAGCAGTTTTGTTGGCCCGGGGAACCAAGAGACCCAGTACTTC. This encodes CASSFVGPGNQETQYF.

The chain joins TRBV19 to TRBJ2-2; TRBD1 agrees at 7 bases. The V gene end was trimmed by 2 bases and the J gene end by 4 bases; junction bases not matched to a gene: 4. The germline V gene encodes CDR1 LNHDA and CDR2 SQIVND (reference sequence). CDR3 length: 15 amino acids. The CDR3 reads CASSISGTATGELFF. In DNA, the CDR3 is TGTGCCAGTAGTATATCCGGGACAGCCACCGGGGAGCTGTTTTTT.

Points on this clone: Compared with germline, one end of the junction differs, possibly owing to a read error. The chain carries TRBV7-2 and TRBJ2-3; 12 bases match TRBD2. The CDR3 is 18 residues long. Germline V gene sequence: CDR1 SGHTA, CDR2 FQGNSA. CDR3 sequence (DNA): TGTGCCAGCAGCCTAGCGGGAGGGGCCCTGGCTGGCACAGATACGCAGTATTTT. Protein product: CASSLAGGALAGTDTQYF.

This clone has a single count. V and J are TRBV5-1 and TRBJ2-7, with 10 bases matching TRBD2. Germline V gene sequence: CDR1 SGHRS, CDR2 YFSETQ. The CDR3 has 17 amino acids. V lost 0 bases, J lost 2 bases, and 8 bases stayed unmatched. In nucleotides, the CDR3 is TGCGCCAGCAGCTTGGCCTTCGTTAGCGGGAGGACCTACGAGCAGTACTTC. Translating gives CASSLAFVSGRTYEQYF. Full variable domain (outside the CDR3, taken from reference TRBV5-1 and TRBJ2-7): KAGVTQTPRYLIKTRGQQVTLSCSPISGHRSVSWYQQTPGQGLQFLFEYFSETQRNKGNFPGRFSGRQFSNSRSEMNVSTLELGDSALYLCASSLAFVSGRTYEQYFGPGTRLTVT.

CDR3 coding DNA: TGTGCAAGTCGCTTAGCGAGCCGGGACAGGGTCGTTCTGGCTAACTATGGCTACACCTTC. This translates into CASRLASRDRVVLANYGYTF. The chain employs TRBV12-2 and TRBJ1-2; whether TRBD1, the table's D call, matches the DNA was not checked. TRBV12-2 is recorded as a pseudogene. This CDR3 is built from 20 residues.

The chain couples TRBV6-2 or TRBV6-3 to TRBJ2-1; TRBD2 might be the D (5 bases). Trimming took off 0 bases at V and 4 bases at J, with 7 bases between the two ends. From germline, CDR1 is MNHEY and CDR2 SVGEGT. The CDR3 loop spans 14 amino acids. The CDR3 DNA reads TGTGCCAGCAGTTACTCGTCGGGGTACAATGAGCAGTTCTTC. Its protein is CASSYSSGYNEQFF.

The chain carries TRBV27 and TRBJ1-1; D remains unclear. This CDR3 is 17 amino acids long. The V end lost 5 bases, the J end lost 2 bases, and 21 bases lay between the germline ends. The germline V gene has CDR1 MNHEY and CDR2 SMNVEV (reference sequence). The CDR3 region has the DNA TGTGCCAGCAGTCTACTACCGGTCAAATCGGTTAACACTGAAGCTTTCTTT. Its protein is CASSLLPVKSVNTEAFF.

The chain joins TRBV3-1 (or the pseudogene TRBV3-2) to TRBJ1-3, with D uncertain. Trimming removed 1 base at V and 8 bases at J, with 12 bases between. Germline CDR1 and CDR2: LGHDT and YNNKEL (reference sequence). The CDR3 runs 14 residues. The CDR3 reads CASSQAGYVDTIYF. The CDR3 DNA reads TGTGCCAGCAGCCAAGCGGGATATGTAGACACCATATATTTT.

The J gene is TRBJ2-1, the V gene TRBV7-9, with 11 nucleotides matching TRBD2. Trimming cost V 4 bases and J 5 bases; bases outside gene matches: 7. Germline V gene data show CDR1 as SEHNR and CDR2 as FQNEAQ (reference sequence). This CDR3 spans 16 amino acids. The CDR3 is CASSWGSGRAHNEQFF. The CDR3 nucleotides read TGTGCCAGCAGCTGGGGTAGCGGGAGGGCGCACAATGAGCAGTTCTTC.

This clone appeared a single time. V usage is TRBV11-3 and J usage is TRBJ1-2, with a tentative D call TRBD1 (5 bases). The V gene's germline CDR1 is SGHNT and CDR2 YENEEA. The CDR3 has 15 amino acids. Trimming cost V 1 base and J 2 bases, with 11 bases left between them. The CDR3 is CASSLGGGANYGYTF. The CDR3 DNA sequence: TGTGCCAGCAGCTTAGGGGGCGGGGCCAACTATGGCTACACCTTC.

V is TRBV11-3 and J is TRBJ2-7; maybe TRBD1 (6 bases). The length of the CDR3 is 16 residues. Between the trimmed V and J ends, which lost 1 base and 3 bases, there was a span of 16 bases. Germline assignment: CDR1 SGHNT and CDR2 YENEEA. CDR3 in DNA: TGTGCCAGCAGCTTAGGAAGGCGGACAGACGTCTACGAGCAGTACTTC. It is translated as CASSLGRRTDVYEQYF.

For the CDR3, the DNA is TGTGCCAGCAGCTTAGTTTGGTCAGGGGGCGTTGAGACCCAGTACTTC. Protein product: CASSLVWSGGVETQYF. V usage is TRBV7-2 and J usage is TRBJ2-5; the match to TRBD1 covers 8 bases. The CDR3 contains 16 residues. V lost 1 base, J lost 5 bases, and 9 bases stayed unmatched. CDR1 is SGHTA, CDR2 FQGNSA, per germline.

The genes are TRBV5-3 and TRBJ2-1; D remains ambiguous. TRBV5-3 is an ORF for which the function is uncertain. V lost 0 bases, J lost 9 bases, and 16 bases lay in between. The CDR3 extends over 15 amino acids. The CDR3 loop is CARSLVSVYTCEQFF. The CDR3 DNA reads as TGTGCCAGAAGCTTGGTCTCAGTGTATACCTGTGAGCAGTTCTTC.

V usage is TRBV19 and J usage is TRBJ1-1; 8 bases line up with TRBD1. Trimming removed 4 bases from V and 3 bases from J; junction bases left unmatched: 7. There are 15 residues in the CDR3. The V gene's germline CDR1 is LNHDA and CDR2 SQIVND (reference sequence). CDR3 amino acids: CASSNTPGGHTEAFF. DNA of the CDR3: TGTGCCAGTAGTAACACCCCAGGGGGCCACACTGAAGCTTTCTTT.

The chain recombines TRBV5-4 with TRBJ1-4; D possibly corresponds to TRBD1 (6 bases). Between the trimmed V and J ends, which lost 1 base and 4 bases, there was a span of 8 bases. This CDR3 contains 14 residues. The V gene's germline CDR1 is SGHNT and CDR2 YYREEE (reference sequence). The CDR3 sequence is CASSLRTDNEKLFF. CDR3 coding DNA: TGTGCCAGCAGCTTGAGGACAGATAATGAAAAACTGTTTTTT.

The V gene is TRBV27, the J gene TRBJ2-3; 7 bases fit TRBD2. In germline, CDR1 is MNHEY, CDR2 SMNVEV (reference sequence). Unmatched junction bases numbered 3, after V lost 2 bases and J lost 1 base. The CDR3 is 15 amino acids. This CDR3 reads CASSLRGERTDTQYF. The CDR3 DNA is TGTGCCAGCAGTTTACGGGGGGAACGCACAGATACGCAGTATTTT.

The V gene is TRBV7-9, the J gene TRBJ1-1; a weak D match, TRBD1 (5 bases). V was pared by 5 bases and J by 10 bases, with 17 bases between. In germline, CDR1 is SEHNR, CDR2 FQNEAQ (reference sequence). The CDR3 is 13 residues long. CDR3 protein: CASSLPPGGGAFF. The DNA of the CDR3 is TGTGCCAGCAGCCTACCACCTGGGGGAGGAGCTTTCTTT.

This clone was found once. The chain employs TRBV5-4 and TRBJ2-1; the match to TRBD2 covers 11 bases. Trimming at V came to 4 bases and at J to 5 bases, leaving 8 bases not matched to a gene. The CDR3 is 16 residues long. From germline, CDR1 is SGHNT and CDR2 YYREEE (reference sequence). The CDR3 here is CASSRQLAGVDNEQFF. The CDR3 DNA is TGTGCCAGCAGCCGTCAACTAGCGGGAGTTGACAATGAGCAGTTCTTC.